This T cell receptor beta chain stems from a study of blood T cells in healthy people across ages. The CDR3 totals 12 residues. Germline V gives CDR1 DFQATT, CDR2 SNEGSKA (reference sequence). V was clipped by 3 bases and J by 4 bases, with 9 bases between them. A second PCR of 7 to 11 cycles used a sample-barcoded 5' primer and a J-beta primer mix. Via MiXCR, TCRdb re-called the 5' RACE reads, giving one row per CDR3 protein. The sample yields over a million distinct CDR3 sequences, 40% to 45% seen once. This clonotype was detected a few times. The source of this sequence is a woman between 55 and 75 years old in good health. Sequencing input: blood. The genes are TRBV20-1 and TRBJ2-5; unclear D gene. CDR3 coding DNA: TGCAGTGCTAGGTCACAGAGAGAGACCCAGTACTTC. It encodes CSARSQRETQYF.